This TCR beta chain was sequenced in a study of spatial heterogeneity in lung cancer. From the 5' RACE reads, TCRdb called clonotypes with MiXCR, one entry per CDR3 protein. The sample has roughly 7,200 distinct CDR3 sequences, under 20% seen once. This clonotype occurred a few times. Its matching antigen is unknown. Stated time point: sample taken at primary tumor resection. The germline V and J ends were trimmed by 7 bases and 3 bases, with 22 bases remaining between them. The germline V gene encodes CDR1 SGHDT and CDR2 YYEEEE. CDR3 length: 16 amino acids. Findings of the study overall: Expanded intratumoral alpha and beta TCR counts tracked tumor mutation counts.

This receptor was identified in a female donor with early-stage non-small cell lung cancer. The source was lung tumor tissue, collected at surgery. This rearrangement joins TRBV5-6 to TRBJ1-2; TRBD1 is a possible D gene (6 bases). CDR3 sequence: CASSPGVGAGDYGYTF. The DNA for the CDR3 is TGTGCCAGCTCCCCCGGTGTGGGGGCCGGGGACTATGGCTACACCTTC.